What follows are 11 T cell receptor beta chains derived from one specimen sequenced in a study of shared clonotypes between healthy human individuals. This table comes from immunoSEQ multiplex PCR, and its TCRdb copy is limited to in-frame clones, with some not included. The sample shows roughly 1,800,000 clones, approximately 94% of them seen only once. Terminally differentiated effector memory CD45RA+ cells were left out of the naive CD8 fraction, which was CD45RO-negative and positively selected for CCR7. The specimen sequenced was naive CD8+ T cells sorted from blood. The receptors were gathered from a man aged 18 to 35 in good health.

As regards this clone: This specimen includes other DNA sequences encoding the same CDR3. The V call is TRBV4-1, the J call TRBJ2-5, with 9 bases identical to TRBD2. V was clipped by 1 base and J by 5 bases; unmatched bases: 8. Germline V gives CDR1 MGHRA, CDR2 YSYEKL. The CDR3 sequence is 16 residues long. The CDR3 spells CASSQVLAGVRETQYF. The DNA of the CDR3 is TGCGCCAGCAGCCAAGTATTAGCGGGAGTACGGGAGACCCAGTACTTC.

J is TRBJ2-3 and V is TRBV5-1; D might be TRBD1 or TRBD2, each matching 5 bases. V was pared by 3 bases and J by 2 bases, with 16 bases between. CDR3 size: 16 residues. Looked up from germline, CDR1 is SGHRS and CDR2 is YFSETQ. CDR3 region: CASSSYRGAATDTQYF. Here the CDR3 DNA reads TGCGCCAGCAGCTCCTACCGAGGGGCCGCCACAGATACGCAGTATTTT.

The table lists this clone with a few counts. Other DNA sequences within the sample encode an identical CDR3. V is TRBV27 and J is TRBJ2-7, with 9 bases lining up with TRBD2. From germline, CDR1 is MNHEY and CDR2 SMNVEV (reference sequence). There are 14 residues in the CDR3. V was clipped by 4 bases and J by 0 bases; unmatched bases: 1. The CDR3 DNA is TGTGCCAGCAGTTATAGCGGGAGCTCCTACGAGCAGTACTTC. Residues: CASSYSGSSYEQYF.

The chain uses TRBV5-6 and TRBJ1-2, with D tentatively TRBD1 (5 bases). Between the trimmed V and J ends, which lost 0 bases and 6 bases, there was a span of 9 bases. Germline CDR1 reads SGHDT; CDR2 reads YYEEEE. There are 13 residues in the CDR3. CDR3 protein: CASSLAGGNGYTF. The DNA for the CDR3 is TGTGCCAGCAGCTTGGCCGGGGGTAATGGCTACACCTTC.

The chain carries TRBV6-5 and TRBJ2-3; D is uncertain. The CDR3 is 14 residues long. Deletions cut 4 bases from V and 6 bases from J, with 14 bases between. CDR1 is MNHEY and CDR2 is SVGAGI in the germline V gene. CDR3 in DNA: TGTGCCAGCAGTTGGCGGCCGGAGAGGGATACGCAGTATTTT. Translation gives CASSWRPERDTQYF.

The V call is TRBV9, the J call TRBJ1-5; D not resolved. The germline V gene encodes CDR1 SGDLS and CDR2 YYNGEE. V lost 3 bases, J lost 6 bases, and 16 bases lay in between. The length of the CDR3 is 15 residues. The CDR3 DNA sequence: TGTGCCAGCAGCGCCGGGGTGGGCGGCGGTCAGCCCCAGCATTTT. Translated: CASSAGVGGGQPQHF.

This clone has only a few counts. The rearrangement links TRBV5-1 to TRBJ1-5, with no clear D. The CDR3 covers 15 residues. The germline V and J ends were trimmed by 3 bases and 0 bases, with 10 bases remaining between them. CDR1 is SGHRS and CDR2 is YFSETQ in the germline V gene. The CDR3: CASSSLGLSNQPQHF. The CDR3 DNA reads as TGCGCCAGCAGCTCCCTCGGGCTTAGCAATCAGCCCCAGCATTTT. The complete variable domain, with remaining parts taken from reference TRBV5-1 and TRBJ1-5, reads KAGVTQTPRYLIKTRGQQVTLSCSPISGHRSVSWYQQTPGQGLQFLFEYFSETQRNKGNFPGRFSGRQFSNSRSEMNVSTLELGDSALYLCASSSLGLSNQPQHFGDGTRLSIL.

J is TRBJ2-7 and V is TRBV28; tentatively, D is TRBD1 or TRBD2 (5 bases each). The CDR3 length is 15 residues. V gave up 5 bases and J gave up 2 bases, with 16 bases separating them. In germline, CDR1 is MDHEN, CDR2 SYDVKM. CDR3 bases: TGTGCCAGCAGTCAGGGACGGGATATGACCTACGAGCAGTACTTC. This gives the protein CASSQGRDMTYEQYF.

The V and J genes are TRBV13 and TRBJ2-1; weak D call: TRBD2 (7 bases). Trimming took off 4 bases at V and 9 bases at J, with 16 bases between the two ends. CDR3 length: 14 residues. Per the germline V gene, CDR1 is PRHDT and CDR2 is FYEKMQ (reference sequence). In DNA form, the CDR3 reads TGTGCCAGCAGCTCGGGGGAGGGGGAAACTGAGCAGTTCTTC. This gives the protein CASSSGEGETEQFF.

The chain joins TRBV6-6 to TRBJ1-1; 7 bases are a match to TRBD1. J was trimmed by 5 bases and V by 6 bases; bases with no gene match: 12. The CDR3 sequence is 15 residues long. Germline V gives CDR1 MNHNY, CDR2 SVGAGI (reference sequence). CDR3 sequence reads: CASSLTGGGSTEAFF. For the CDR3, the DNA is TGTGCCAGCAGCTTAACTGGAGGGGGCTCGACTGAAGCTTTCTTT.

On this clone: The sample holds other DNA sequences that translate to the same CDR3. This chain uses TRBV6-1 with TRBJ2-2, with 11 nucleotides matching TRBD2. V lost 2 bases to trimming and J lost 4 bases; unmatched junction nucleotides: 0. The CDR3 contains 15 residues. Germline V gene lookup returns CDR1 MNHNS and CDR2 SASEGT. The CDR3 here is CASSELAGGTGELFF. CDR3 in DNA: TGTGCCAGCAGTGAACTAGCGGGGGGCACCGGGGAGCTGTTTTTT.